This T cell receptor beta chain comes out of a study of Graves' ophthalmopathy and Graves' hyperthyroidism. There are many counts of this clonotype. The authors amplified TCR beta CDR3 regions, and they did so from RNA transcripts for repertoire sequencing. The first-round RT-PCR employed HTBI primers together with the Qiagen OneStep RT-PCR kit. A multiplex PCR was then performed as the second round. TCRdb reanalysed the multiplex PCR reads using MiXCR and keeps one entry per CDR3 protein. This sample carries approximately 380,000 distinct CDR3 sequences, under 25% of them seen once, and the ten largest clones take 2.5% to 3%. Someone took the PBMCs out of roughly 10 ml of fresh peripheral blood. The TCR sequence derives from a young woman with stable Graves' hyperthyroidism. The sequencing sample was made of peripheral blood.

CDR3 sequence (DNA): TGTGCCAGCAGCTCACCTGGAAACAGGGAATACGAGCAGTACTTC. It translates to CASSSPGNREYEQYF. The chain links TRBV11-2 to TRBJ2-7; D is perhaps TRBD1 (6 bases). Trimming cost V 4 bases and J 4 bases, with 17 bases left between them. Germline CDR1 is SGHAT and CDR2 is FQNNGV. The CDR3 is made up of 15 amino acids.